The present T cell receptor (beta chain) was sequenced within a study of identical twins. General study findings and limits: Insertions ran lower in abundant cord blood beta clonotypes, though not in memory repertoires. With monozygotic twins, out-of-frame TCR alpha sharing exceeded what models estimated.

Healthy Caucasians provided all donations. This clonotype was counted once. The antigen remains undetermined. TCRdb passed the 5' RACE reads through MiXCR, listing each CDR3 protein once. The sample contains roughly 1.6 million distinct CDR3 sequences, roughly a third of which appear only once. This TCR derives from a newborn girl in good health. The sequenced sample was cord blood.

CDR3 amino acids: CASSQVGEGSYNEQFF. In DNA, the CDR3 is TGTGCCAGCAGCCAAGTGGGGGAGGGCTCCTACAATGAGCAGTTCTTC. The V gene is TRBV3-1, the J gene TRBJ2-1, with 7 nucleotides matching TRBD2. Germline V CDR1 and CDR2: LGHDT, YNNKEL (reference sequence). V lost 1 base, J lost 0 bases, and 3 bases stayed unmatched. The CDR3 extends over 16 amino acids.